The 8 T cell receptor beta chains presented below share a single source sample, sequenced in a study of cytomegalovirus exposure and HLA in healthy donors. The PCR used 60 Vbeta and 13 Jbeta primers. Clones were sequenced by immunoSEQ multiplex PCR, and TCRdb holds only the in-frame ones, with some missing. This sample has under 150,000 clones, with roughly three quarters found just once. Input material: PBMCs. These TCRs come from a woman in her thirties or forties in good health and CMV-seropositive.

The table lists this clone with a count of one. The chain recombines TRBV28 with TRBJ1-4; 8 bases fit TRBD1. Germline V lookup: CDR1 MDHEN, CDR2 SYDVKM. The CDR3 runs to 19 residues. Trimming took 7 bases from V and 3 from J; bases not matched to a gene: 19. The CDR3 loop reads CASTPLPGQASLSNEKLFF. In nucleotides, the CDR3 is TGTGCCAGCACCCCTCTACCGGGACAGGCGTCCCTATCTAATGAAAAACTGTTTTTT.

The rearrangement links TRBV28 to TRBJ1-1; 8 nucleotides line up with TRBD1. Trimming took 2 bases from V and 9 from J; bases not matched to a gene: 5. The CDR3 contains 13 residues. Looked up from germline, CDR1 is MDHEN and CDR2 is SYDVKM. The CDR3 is CASSLGTGSKAFF. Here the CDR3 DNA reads TGTGCCAGCAGTTTAGGGACAGGATCGAAAGCTTTCTTT.

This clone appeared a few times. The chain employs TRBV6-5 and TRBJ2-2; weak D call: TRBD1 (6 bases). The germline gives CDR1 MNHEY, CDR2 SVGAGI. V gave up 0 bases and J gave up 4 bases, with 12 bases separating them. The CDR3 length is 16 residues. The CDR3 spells CASSYSAGVTTGELFF. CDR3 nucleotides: TGTGCCAGCAGTTACTCCGCAGGGGTTACCACCGGGGAGCTGTTTTTT.

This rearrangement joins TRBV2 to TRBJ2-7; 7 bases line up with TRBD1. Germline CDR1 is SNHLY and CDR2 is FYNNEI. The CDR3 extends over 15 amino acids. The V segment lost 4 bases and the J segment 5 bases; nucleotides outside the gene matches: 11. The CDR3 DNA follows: TGTGCCAGCAGTGCTTCGAGGACAGGTTCCAACGAGCAGTACTTC. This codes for CASSASRTGSNEQYF.

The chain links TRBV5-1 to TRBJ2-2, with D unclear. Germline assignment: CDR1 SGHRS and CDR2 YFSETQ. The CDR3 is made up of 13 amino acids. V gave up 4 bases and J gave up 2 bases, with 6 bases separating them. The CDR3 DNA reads TGCGCCAGCAGCCTCCCTAACACCGGGGAGCTGTTTTTT. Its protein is CASSLPNTGELFF.

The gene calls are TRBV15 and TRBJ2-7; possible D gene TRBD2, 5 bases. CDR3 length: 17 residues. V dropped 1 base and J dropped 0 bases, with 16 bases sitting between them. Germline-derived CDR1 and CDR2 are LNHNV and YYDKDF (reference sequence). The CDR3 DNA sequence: TGTGCCACCAGCAGAGGCTGGGCGGGTCCAAGCTCCTACGAGCAGTACTTC. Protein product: CATSRGWAGPSSYEQYF.

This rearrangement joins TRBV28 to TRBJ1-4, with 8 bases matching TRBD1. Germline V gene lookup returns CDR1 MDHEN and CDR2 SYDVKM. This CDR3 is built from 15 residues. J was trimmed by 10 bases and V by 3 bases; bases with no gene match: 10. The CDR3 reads CASSFFVTGEGKLFF. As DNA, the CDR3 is TGTGCCAGCAGTTTCTTCGTGACAGGGGAGGGAAAACTGTTTTTT. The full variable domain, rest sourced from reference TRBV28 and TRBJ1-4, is DVKVTQSSRYLVKRTGEKVFLECVQDMDHENMFWYRQDPGLGLRLIYFSYDVKMKEKGDIPEGYSVSREKKERFSLILESASTNQTSMYLCASSFFVTGEGKLFFGSGTQLSVL.

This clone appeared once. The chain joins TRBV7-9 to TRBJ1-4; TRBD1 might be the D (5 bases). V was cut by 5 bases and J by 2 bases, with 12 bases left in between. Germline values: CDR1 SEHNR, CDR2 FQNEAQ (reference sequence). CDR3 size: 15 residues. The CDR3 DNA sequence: TGTGCCAGCAGCACCCAGGGTTCGACTAATGAAAAACTGTTTTTT. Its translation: CASSTQGSTNEKLFF.